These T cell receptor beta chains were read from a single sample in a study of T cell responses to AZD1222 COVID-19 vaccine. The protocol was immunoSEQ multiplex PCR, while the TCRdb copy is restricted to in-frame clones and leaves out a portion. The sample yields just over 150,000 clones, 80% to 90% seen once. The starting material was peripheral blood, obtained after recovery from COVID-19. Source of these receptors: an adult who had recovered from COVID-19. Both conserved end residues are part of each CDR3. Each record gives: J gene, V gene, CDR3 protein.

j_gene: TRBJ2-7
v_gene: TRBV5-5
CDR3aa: CASSSGQGSFGEQYF

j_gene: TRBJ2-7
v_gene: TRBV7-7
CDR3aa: CASSPGLAGNDEQYF

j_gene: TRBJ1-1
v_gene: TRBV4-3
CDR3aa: CASSQDLGGGTEAFF

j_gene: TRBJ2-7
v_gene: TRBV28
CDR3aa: CASSLLARPPNLDYEQYF

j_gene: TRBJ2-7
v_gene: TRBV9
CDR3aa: CASSVAGRGEQYF

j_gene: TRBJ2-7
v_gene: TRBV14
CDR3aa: CASSQGQPDTYEQYF

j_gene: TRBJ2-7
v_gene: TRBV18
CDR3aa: CASSPRNSAYEQYF

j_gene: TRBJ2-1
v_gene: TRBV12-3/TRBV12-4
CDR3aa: CASRQAREQFF

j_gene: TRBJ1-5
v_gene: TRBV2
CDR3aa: CASSESRTGVSNQPQHF

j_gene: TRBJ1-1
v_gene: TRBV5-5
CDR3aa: CASSLAITRNTEAFF